The 24 T cell receptor beta chains below come from one sample, sequenced in a study of T cells after posttransplantation cyclophosphamide. The method was immunoSEQ multiplex PCR; TCRdb's version includes in-frame clones alone and lacks a portion of them. The sample shows 5,000 or so clones, 75% of them seen only once. Cyclophosphamide on days +3 and +4 followed busulfan-fludarabine conditioning and a marrow graft. The sequences come from PBMCs, collected after allogeneic stem cell transplant with posttransplant cyclophosphamide. The receptor source for this set is a male patient aged 55 to 69 who received an allogeneic stem cell transplant from an unrelated donor, was CMV-positive, and had no GVHD. Some T cells may possibly be graft donor cells.

Only a few counts were recorded for this clone. The V call is TRBV27, the J call TRBJ1-4; D might be TRBD1 (6 bases). Trimming took 6 bases from V and 5 from J, leaving 13 bases between them. Germline lookup yields CDR1 MNHEY and CDR2 SMNVEV (reference sequence). This CDR3 spans 14 amino acids. The CDR3 is CASSQDRNNEKLFF. CDR3 DNA: TGTGCCAGCAGCCAAGACAGGAACAATGAAAAACTGTTTTTT.

V usage is TRBV19 and J usage is TRBJ2-7; tentative D call: TRBD1 (5 bases). The CDR3 runs 13 residues. Germline-derived CDR1 and CDR2 are LNHDA and SQIVND (reference sequence). The V end was cut by 3 bases, the J end by 9 bases, with 15 bases between. The CDR3 loop reads CASSISVREGQYF. Here the CDR3 DNA reads TGTGCCAGTAGTATCTCGGTCAGGGAAGGGCAGTACTTC.

This clone was picked up a small number of times. Here the CDR3 DNA reads TGTGCCAGCAGCCCAATGGGACAGGGAAGATCCTACGAGCAGTACTTC. Translating gives CASSPMGQGRSYEQYF. The chain uses TRBV4-2 and TRBJ2-7; 9 bases agree with TRBD1. From germline, CDR1 is LGHNA and CDR2 YNFKEQ. The CDR3 consists of 16 residues. Trimming cost V 4 bases and J 1 base; bases outside gene matches: 8.

V gene TRBV16 combines with J gene TRBJ1-6, with D possibly matching TRBD1 (5 bases). The length of the CDR3 is 13 residues. The germline V gene has CDR1 KGHSY and CDR2 FQNENV. Deletions cut 7 bases from V and 7 bases from J, with 11 bases between. CDR3 sequence reads: CASTDSQNSPLHF. The CDR3 region has the DNA TGTGCCAGCACCGACAGCCAGAATTCACCCCTCCACTTT. The variable domain in full, completed from reference TRBV16 and TRBJ1-6, reads GEEVAQTPKHLVRGEGQKAKLYCAPIKGHSYVFWYQQVLKNEFKFLISFQNENVFDETGMPKERFSAKCLPNSPCSLEIQATKLEDSAVYFCASTDSQNSPLHFGNGTRLTVT.

The chain combines TRBV11-2 with TRBJ1-1, with 9 positions matching TRBD1. This CDR3 comprises 13 residues. Germline V CDR1 and CDR2: SGHAT, FQNNGV. The ends lost 3 bases at V and 5 bases at J; junction bases unmatched: 1. The CDR3 DNA reads TGTGCCAGCAGCTTGACAGGGGGGACTGAAGCTTTCTTT. Translated, it gives CASSLTGGTEAFF.

The gene calls are TRBV30 and TRBJ1-2; 9 bases map to TRBD1. This CDR3 comprises 15 residues. V was clipped by 7 bases and J by 1 base; unmatched bases: 10. The germline V gene has CDR1 GTSNPN and CDR2 SVGIG (reference sequence). The CDR3 coding sequence is TGTGCCTTTCAAAACCGGGACAGGGATAACTATGGCTACACCTTC. It yields the protein CAFQNRDRDNYGYTF. The variable domain in full, with the rest retrieved from reference TRBV30 and TRBJ1-2, is SQTIHQWPATLVQPVGSPLSLECTVEGTSNPNLYWYRQAAGRGLQLLFYSVGIGQISSEVPQNLSASRPQDRQFILSSKKLLLSDSGFYLCAFQNRDRDNYGYTFGSGTRLTVV.

The chain is built from TRBV5-1 and TRBJ2-5, with 9 bases that match TRBD1. TRBJ2-7 matches the DNA end more closely, so the J call is doubtful. There are 14 residues in the CDR3. Germline assignment: CDR1 SGHRS and CDR2 YFSETQ. The CDR3 DNA reads as TGCGCCAGCAGCTTGGACAGGGGGCCCTACGAGCAGTACTTC. Encoded protein: CASSLDRGPYEQYF.

On this clone: No conserved phenylalanine or tryptophan ends this CDR3, so it is likely a read error. It is unclear where the CDR3 begins or ends on the DNA, so no DNA is shown, and the CDR3 is as TCRdb lists it. This CDR3 is CASSYGDGRLGGR. This sequence joins TRBV6-6 and TRBJ1-1. Ends included, the CDR3 has 13 residues. Germline lookup yields CDR1 MNHNY and CDR2 SVGAGI (reference sequence).

J is TRBJ2-2 and V is TRBV11-2, with 7 bases fitting TRBD1. Germline assignment: CDR1 SGHAT and CDR2 FQNNGV. The junction had 3 bases not matched to a gene; V was cut back by 4 bases and J by 7 bases. The CDR3 is 13 amino acids. In DNA, the CDR3 is TGTGCCAGCAGCTATAACAGGGGCGGGGAGCTGTTTTTT. It is translated as CASSYNRGGELFF.

The J gene is TRBJ2-3, the V gene TRBV11-3; perhaps TRBD2 as D (7 bases). Trimming took 2 bases from V and 2 from J, leaving 14 bases between them. CDR3 length: 16 residues. CDR1 and CDR2 (germline): SGHNT, YENEEA. CDR3 sequence reads: CASSLRGGLNTDTQYF. DNA of the CDR3: TGTGCCAGCAGCTTAAGGGGGGGCCTGAACACAGATACGCAGTATTTT.

The chain joins TRBV28 to TRBJ2-4; D unresolved. The CDR3 has 13 amino acids. The V end was cut by 5 bases, the J end by 10 bases, with 15 bases between. Germline-derived CDR1 and CDR2 are MDHEN and SYDVKM. The CDR3 DNA is TGTGCCAGCAGTCCCCCCGCCCTGCGGATTCAGTACTTC. Encoded protein: CASSPPALRIQYF.

The chain joins TRBV30 to TRBJ2-2, with TRBD1 identical over 9 bases. CDR1 and CDR2 (germline): GTSNPN, SVGIG (reference sequence). CDR3 length equals 16 residues. V lost 7 bases, J lost 6 bases, and 15 bases stayed unmatched. CDR3 coding DNA: TGTGCCTTTAGGACAGGGGCTTACTCAAACTCCGGGGAGCTGTTTTTT. Residues: CAFRTGAYSNSGELFF.

The J gene is TRBJ1-3, the V gene TRBV6-5; D possibly corresponds to TRBD1 (6 bases). The V end was cut by 7 bases, the J end by 3 bases, with 13 bases between. CDR1 is MNHEY, CDR2 SVGAGI, per germline. CDR3 length: 14 residues. CDR3 region: CASTVTGSGNTIYF. Written as DNA, the CDR3 is TGTGCCAGCACCGTTACAGGGAGTGGAAACACCATATATTTT.

By share of the sample, this clone is medium-sized. This rearrangement joins TRBV6-4 to TRBJ1-1; D ambiguous. Germline assignment: CDR1 MRHNA and CDR2 SNTAGT. Deletions cut 5 bases from V and 5 bases from J, with 12 bases between. The CDR3 consists of 13 residues. The CDR3 coding sequence is TGTGCCAGCAGTTTTCTGACGGGTACTGAAGCTTTCTTT. This encodes CASSFLTGTEAFF.

This clone was picked up a small number of times. One end of the junction does not line up with germline, which may come from a read error. The chain recombines TRBV18 with TRBJ1-1; TRBD1 might be the D (5 bases). CDR3 length equals 13 residues. Germline loops: CDR1 KGHSH, CDR2 LQKENI. CDR3 sequence reads: CASSPQESAEAFF. The CDR3 nucleotides read TGTGCCAGCTCTCCACAGGAGAGCGCTGAAGCTTTCTTT.

V usage is TRBV19 and J usage is TRBJ1-5, with D maybe TRBD1 (5 bases). V was trimmed by 5 bases and J by 5 bases, leaving 13 bases between them. The CDR3 length is 14 residues. CDR1 LNHDA and CDR2 SQIVND come from the germline V gene (reference sequence). The CDR3 DNA is TGTGCCAGTAGTTTGGTGGGGCCCCATCAGCCCCAGCATTTT. Protein product: CASSLVGPHQPQHF.

This rearrangement joins TRBV6-1 to TRBJ1-5; 9 positions match TRBD1. The CDR3 contains 15 residues. The J segment lost 7 bases and the V segment lost 0 bases, leaving 4 bases of the junction unmatched. The germline CDR1 and CDR2 sequences are MNHNS and SASEGT. The CDR3 coding sequence is TGTGCCAGCAGTGAAGCGGGACAGGGTCTACAGCCCCAGCATTTT. As protein: CASSEAGQGLQPQHF.

The V gene is TRBV10-1, the J gene TRBJ2-7; D is unclear. The CDR3 extends over 15 amino acids. Trimming stripped 0 bases from V and 3 bases from J, with 12 bases between. The germline gives CDR1 WNHNN, CDR2 SYGVQD (reference sequence). The CDR3 nucleotides are TGCGCCAGCAGTGAGTCGCGAAGGAGATACTACGAGCAGTACTTC. Its translation: CASSESRRRYYEQYF.

The V call is TRBV6-1, the J call TRBJ2-1; 9 positions match TRBD2. This CDR3 spans 15 amino acids. With 1 base clipped from V and 8 bases from J, the junction kept 6 bases outside the gene matches. The germline CDR1 and CDR2 sequences are MNHNS and SASEGT. CDR3 protein: CASSEGFSGGYEQFF. DNA for the CDR3: TGTGCCAGCAGTGAAGGGTTCAGCGGGGGGTATGAGCAGTTCTTC.

This clone was seen only a few times. This sequence joins TRBV11-2 and TRBJ2-1; D not certain. Germline CDR1 SGHAT, CDR2 FQNNGV. There are 14 residues in the CDR3. V lost 1 base and J lost 8, with 12 bases in between. The chain's CDR3 is CASSLGSGKYEQFF. For the CDR3, the DNA is TGTGCCAGCAGCTTAGGGTCAGGAAAGTATGAGCAGTTCTTC.

This clone came up once. The chain is built from TRBV7-9 and TRBJ2-7; possibly TRBD2 for D (6 bases). Germline V gives CDR1 SEHNR, CDR2 FQNEAQ (reference sequence). The CDR3 is made up of 15 amino acids. V shed 0 bases and J shed 2 bases, with 11 bases lying between them. CDR3 in DNA: TGTGCCAGCAGCTTAGCGGGGGGTCTAACCTACGAGCAGTACTTC. Amino acids: CASSLAGGLTYEQYF.

V usage is TRBV5-1 and J usage is TRBJ1-2; D is undetermined. Trimming removed 4 bases from V and 5 bases from J, with 15 bases in between. This CDR3 contains 14 residues. Per the germline V gene, CDR1 is SGHRS and CDR2 is YFSETQ. The CDR3 is CASSPRTDSYGYTF. Written as DNA, the CDR3 is TGCGCCAGCAGCCCTAGGACGGACTCTTATGGCTACACCTTC.

The sample holds a few counts of this clone. This rearrangement joins TRBV4-2 to TRBJ2-7; weak D call: TRBD1 (5 bases). V shed 5 bases and J shed 3 bases, with 17 bases lying between them. The germline CDR1 and CDR2 sequences are LGHNA and YNFKEQ. The CDR3 extends over 15 amino acids. CDR3 region: CASSVSTGTVYEQYF. CDR3 DNA sequence: TGTGCCAGCAGCGTTAGTACAGGAACAGTCTACGAGCAGTACTTC.

This clone has only one observation. The genes are TRBV18 and TRBJ2-3; D is uncertain. The germline V gene has CDR1 KGHSH and CDR2 LQKENI. This CDR3 has 17 residues. V dropped 2 bases and J dropped 1 base, with 16 bases sitting between them. In DNA, the CDR3 is TGTGCCAGCTCACCAGGCCTTAGTGCAGGTGGCACAGATACGCAGTATTTT. Amino acid sequence: CASSPGLSAGGTDTQYF.